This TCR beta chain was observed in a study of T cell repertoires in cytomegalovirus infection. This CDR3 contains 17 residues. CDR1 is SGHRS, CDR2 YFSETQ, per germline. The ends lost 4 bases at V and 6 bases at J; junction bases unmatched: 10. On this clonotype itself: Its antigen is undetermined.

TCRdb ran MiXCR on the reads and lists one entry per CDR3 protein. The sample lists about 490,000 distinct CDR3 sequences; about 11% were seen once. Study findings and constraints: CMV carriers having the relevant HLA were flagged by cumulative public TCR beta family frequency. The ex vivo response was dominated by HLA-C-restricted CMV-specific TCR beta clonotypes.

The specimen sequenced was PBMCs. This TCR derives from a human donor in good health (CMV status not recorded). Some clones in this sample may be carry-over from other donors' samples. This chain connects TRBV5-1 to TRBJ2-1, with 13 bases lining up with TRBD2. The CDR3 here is CASSPGLAGLMGNEQFF. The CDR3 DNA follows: TGCGCCAGCAGCCCGGGACTAGCGGGGTTGATGGGCAATGAGCAGTTCTTC.